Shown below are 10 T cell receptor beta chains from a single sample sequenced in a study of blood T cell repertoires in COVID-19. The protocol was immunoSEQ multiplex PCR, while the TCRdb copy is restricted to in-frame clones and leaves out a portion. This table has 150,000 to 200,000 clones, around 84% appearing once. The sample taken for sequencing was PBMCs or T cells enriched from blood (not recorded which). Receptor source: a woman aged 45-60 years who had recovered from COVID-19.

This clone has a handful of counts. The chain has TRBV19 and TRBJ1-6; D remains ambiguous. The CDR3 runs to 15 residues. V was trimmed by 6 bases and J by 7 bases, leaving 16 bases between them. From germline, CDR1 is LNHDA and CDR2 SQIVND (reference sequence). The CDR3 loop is CASSYPRLPNSPLHF. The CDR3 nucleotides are TGTGCCAGTAGCTACCCAAGACTGCCGAATTCACCCCTCCACTTT.

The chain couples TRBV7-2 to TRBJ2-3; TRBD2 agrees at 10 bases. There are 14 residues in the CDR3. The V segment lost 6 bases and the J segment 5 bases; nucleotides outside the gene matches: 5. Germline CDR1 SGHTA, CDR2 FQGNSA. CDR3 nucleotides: TGTGCCAGCAGGAGCGGGGGGGAGGTAGATACGCAGTATTTT. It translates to CASRSGGEVDTQYF.

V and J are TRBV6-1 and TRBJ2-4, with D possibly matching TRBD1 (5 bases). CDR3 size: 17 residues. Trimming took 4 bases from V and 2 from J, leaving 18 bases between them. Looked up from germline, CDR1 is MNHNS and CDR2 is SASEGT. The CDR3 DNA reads TGTGCCAGCAGTGTCAATTGGCAGGGTCTAACCAAAAACATTCAGTACTTC. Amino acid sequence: CASSVNWQGLTKNIQYF.

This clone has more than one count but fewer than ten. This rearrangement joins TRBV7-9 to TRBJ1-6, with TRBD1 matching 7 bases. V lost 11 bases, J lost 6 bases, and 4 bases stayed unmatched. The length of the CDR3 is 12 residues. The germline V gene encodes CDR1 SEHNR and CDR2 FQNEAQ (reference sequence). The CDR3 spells CAVRDSNSPLHF. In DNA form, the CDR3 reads TGTGCCGTCCGGGACAGTAATTCACCCCTCCACTTT. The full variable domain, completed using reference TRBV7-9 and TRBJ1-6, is DTGVSQNPRHKITKRGQNVTFRCDPISEHNRLYWYRQTLGQGPEFLTYFQNEAQLEKSRLLSDRFSAERPKGSFSTLEIQRTEQGDSAMYLCAVRDSNSPLHFGNGTRLTVT.

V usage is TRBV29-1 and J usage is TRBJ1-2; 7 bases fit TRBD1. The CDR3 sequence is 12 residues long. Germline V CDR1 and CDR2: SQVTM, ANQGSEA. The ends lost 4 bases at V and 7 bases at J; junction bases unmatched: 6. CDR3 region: CSVGETGFGYTF. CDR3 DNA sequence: TGCAGCGTTGGGGAGACAGGGTTTGGCTACACCTTC.

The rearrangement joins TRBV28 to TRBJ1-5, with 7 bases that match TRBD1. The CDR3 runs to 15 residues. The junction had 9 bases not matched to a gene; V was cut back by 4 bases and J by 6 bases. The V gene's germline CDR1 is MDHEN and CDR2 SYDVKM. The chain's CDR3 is CASSSPTGVGQPQHF. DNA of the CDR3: TGTGCCAGCAGTTCCCCAACAGGGGTGGGTCAGCCCCAGCATTTT. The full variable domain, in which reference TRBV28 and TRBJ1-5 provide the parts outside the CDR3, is DVKVTQSSRYLVKRTGEKVFLECVQDMDHENMFWYRQDPGLGLRLIYFSYDVKMKEKGDIPEGYSVSREKKERFSLILESASTNQTSMYLCASSSPTGVGQPQHFGDGTRLSIL.

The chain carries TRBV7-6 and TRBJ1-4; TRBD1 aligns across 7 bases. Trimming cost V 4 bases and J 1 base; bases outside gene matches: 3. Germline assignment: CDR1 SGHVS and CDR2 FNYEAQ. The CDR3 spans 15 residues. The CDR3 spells CASSSHRGTNEKLFF. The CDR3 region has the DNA TGTGCCAGCAGCTCACACAGGGGAACTAATGAAAAACTGTTTTTT.

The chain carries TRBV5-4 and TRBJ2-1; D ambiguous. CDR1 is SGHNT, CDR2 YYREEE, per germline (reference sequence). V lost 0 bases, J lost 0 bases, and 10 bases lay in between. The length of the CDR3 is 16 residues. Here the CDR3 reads CASSLGLPSSYNEQFF. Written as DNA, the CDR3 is TGTGCCAGCAGCTTGGGGCTACCTAGCTCCTACAATGAGCAGTTCTTC.

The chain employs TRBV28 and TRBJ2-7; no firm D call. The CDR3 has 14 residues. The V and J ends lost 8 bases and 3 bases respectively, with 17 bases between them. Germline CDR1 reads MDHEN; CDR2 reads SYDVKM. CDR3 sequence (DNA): TGTGCCAGCCGTCCCCAAAGAACAGACTACGAGCAGTACTTC. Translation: CASRPQRTDYEQYF. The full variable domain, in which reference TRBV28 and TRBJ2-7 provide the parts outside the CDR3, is DVKVTQSSRYLVKRTGEKVFLECVQDMDHENMFWYRQDPGLGLRLIYFSYDVKMKEKGDIPEGYSVSREKKERFSLILESASTNQTSMYLCASRPQRTDYEQYFGPGTRLTVT.

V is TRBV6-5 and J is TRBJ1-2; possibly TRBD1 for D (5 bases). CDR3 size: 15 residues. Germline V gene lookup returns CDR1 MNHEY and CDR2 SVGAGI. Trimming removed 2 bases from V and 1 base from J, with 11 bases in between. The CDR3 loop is CASSYAQGNNYGYTF. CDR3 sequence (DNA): TGTGCCAGCAGTTACGCGCAGGGTAATAACTATGGCTACACCTTC.